Each of the 14 T cell receptor beta chains below was sequenced from the same sample in a study of cytomegalovirus exposure and HLA in healthy donors. 13 Jbeta primers and 60 Vbeta primers were used for the PCR. Clones were sequenced by immunoSEQ multiplex PCR, and TCRdb holds only the in-frame ones, with some missing. Of about 160,000 clones detected, roughly 77% appear once; the ten largest clones hold 3.5%. The source material was PBMCs. The receptors here all came from a human donor in good health.

J is TRBJ1-2 and V is TRBV2, with TRBD1 identical over 10 bases. The CDR3 sequence is 14 residues long. Germline CDR1 is SNHLY and CDR2 is FYNNEI. V lost 7 bases, J lost 7 bases, and 9 bases stayed unmatched. Written as DNA, the CDR3 is TGTGCCAGCACCCTGGGACAGGGGATTGGTGGCTACACCTTC. Amino acids: CASTLGQGIGGYTF. The full variable domain, its missing parts supplied by reference TRBV2 and TRBJ1-2, is EPEVTQTPSHQVTQMGQEVILRCVPISNHLYFYWYRQILGQKVEFLVSFYNNEISEKSEIFDDQFSVERPDGSNFTLKIRSTKLEDSAMYFCASTLGQGIGGYTFGSGTRLTVV.

In this sample, this clone turned up a few times. The gene calls are TRBV2 and TRBJ2-3; weak D call: TRBD2 (6 bases). Germline lookup yields CDR1 SNHLY and CDR2 FYNNEI. The CDR3 length is 15 residues. The V gene lost 7 bases and the J gene lost 9 bases, with 23 bases spanning the gap. The CDR3 region has the DNA TGTGCCAGCATTCCTGTCCCGGGACTGAGTGAGACGCAGTATTTT. Protein: CASIPVPGLSETQYF.

This chain links TRBV19 with TRBJ2-1; 10 bases match TRBD2. From germline, CDR1 is LNHDA and CDR2 SQIVND (reference sequence). Trimming cost V 3 bases and J 6 bases; bases outside gene matches: 8. There are 16 residues in the CDR3. The CDR3 nucleotides are TGTGCCAGTAGTATCGGAACTAGCGGGATTCCCAATGAGCAGTTCTTC. This sequence encodes CASSIGTSGIPNEQFF.

This chain uses TRBV7-3 with TRBJ2-2; 8 nucleotides agree with TRBD2. The V gene's germline CDR1 is SGHTA and CDR2 FQGTGA. V trimming: 4 bases; J trimming: 2 bases; junction bases outside the gene matches: 6. This CDR3 is 16 amino acids long. The CDR3 DNA sequence: TGTGCCAGCAGCTATTACGGGGGGGGTAACACCGGGGAGCTGTTTTTT. Translated, it gives CASSYYGGGNTGELFF. The full variable domain, with the rest looked up from reference TRBV7-3 and TRBJ2-2, is GAGVSQTPSNKVTEKGKYVELRCDPISGHTALYWYRQSLGQGPEFLIYFQGTGAADDSGLPNDRFFAVRPEGSVSTLKIQRTERGDSAVYLCASSYYGGGNTGELFFGEGSRLTVL.

This clone is a singleton in its sample. The chain uses TRBV9 and TRBJ2-1; no clear D gene. This CDR3 has 16 residues. CDR1 SGDLS and CDR2 YYNGEE come from the germline V gene. Trimming left V 0 bases short and J 0 bases short, with 10 bases between. The CDR3 loop reads CASSVEFSGSYNEQFF. The CDR3 region has the DNA TGTGCCAGCAGCGTAGAGTTTTCCGGCTCCTACAATGAGCAGTTCTTC.

J is TRBJ2-7 and V is TRBV29-1; TRBD1 matches at 9 bases. Trimming removed 0 bases from V and 3 bases from J; junction bases left unmatched: 3. The CDR3 totals 14 residues. CDR1 is SQVTM, CDR2 ANQGSEA, per germline. CDR3 residues: CSVEEGTGSYEQYF. CDR3 in DNA: TGCAGCGTTGAAGAAGGGACAGGGAGCTACGAGCAGTACTTC.

The chain joins TRBV7-2 to TRBJ2-1; TRBD2 might be the D (6 bases). Trimming cost V 4 bases and J 3 bases, with 16 bases left between them. The germline V gene has CDR1 SGHTA and CDR2 FQGNSA. The CDR3 is 16 amino acids. The CDR3 protein is CASSSTRLEIYNEQFF. The CDR3 DNA sequence: TGTGCCAGCAGCTCAACCCGACTAGAGATCTACAATGAGCAGTTCTTC.

V and J are TRBV14 and TRBJ2-1; maybe TRBD1 (5 bases). V lost 1 base, J lost 9 bases, and 13 bases lay in between. The CDR3 is made up of 14 amino acids. Germline CDR1 is SGHDN and CDR2 is FVKESK. CDR3 loop: CASSQGQGWGEQFF. The CDR3 coding sequence is TGTGCCAGCAGCCAAGGGCAGGGATGGGGTGAGCAGTTCTTC.

The rearrangement links TRBV6-5 to TRBJ2-5; 8 bases fit TRBD2. V shed 3 bases, J shed 2 bases, and the junction held 5 bases outside the gene matches. The CDR3 is 15 amino acids. Germline-derived CDR1 and CDR2 are MNHEY and SVGAGI. CDR3 protein: CASSYLAGGQETQYF. DNA of the CDR3: TGTGCCAGCAGTTATTTGGCGGGGGGACAAGAGACCCAGTACTTC.

V is TRBV4-2 and J is TRBJ2-1; TRBD2 matches 9 bases. The CDR3 is 17 amino acids. V lost 4 bases to trimming and J lost 10 bases; unmatched junction nucleotides: 17. From germline, CDR1 is LGHNA and CDR2 YNFKEQ. The CDR3 protein is CASSLKTGGAGGREQFF. In DNA form, the CDR3 reads TGTGCCAGCAGCCTTAAAACGGGCGGGGCGGGGGGGAGGGAGCAGTTCTTC.

The rearrangement links TRBV27 to TRBJ2-3; 9 bases map to TRBD2. Germline values: CDR1 MNHEY, CDR2 SMNVEV (reference sequence). J gave up 6 bases and V 8 bases, and 15 bases lay outside the gene matches. CDR3 length: 16 amino acids. The chain's CDR3 is CASQEGLAFSVDTQYF. In nucleotides, the CDR3 is TGTGCCAGCCAGGAAGGACTAGCGTTTTCAGTTGATACGCAGTATTTT.

Here the CDR3 reads CASSRNSGSRYEQYF. In DNA, the CDR3 is TGCGCCAGCAGCAGGAATAGCGGGAGCCGCTACGAGCAGTACTTC. V and J are TRBV5-1 and TRBJ2-7, with 9 positions matching TRBD2. The CDR3 is 15 amino acids. Germline-derived CDR1 and CDR2 are SGHRS and YFSETQ. With V trimmed by 4 bases and J by 3 bases, 8 bases remained unmatched.

This clone was counted only a few times. The chain has TRBV7-8 and TRBJ2-7, with D possibly being TRBD2 (5 bases). Trimming removed 1 base from V and 7 bases from J, with 20 bases in between. CDR1 SGHVS and CDR2 FQNEAQ come from the germline V gene. The CDR3 extends over 16 amino acids. CDR3 DNA: TGTGCCAGCAGCTTAGTTCTTTGGGCCGAAACGGGGGAGCAGTACTTC. This translates into CASSLVLWAETGEQYF.

The chain carries TRBV5-1 and TRBJ2-3; 7 bases line up with TRBD1. CDR1 and CDR2 from the germline V gene are SGHRS and YFSETQ. The CDR3 runs to 14 residues. Trimming at V came to 4 bases and at J to 2 bases, leaving 4 bases not matched to a gene. The CDR3 loop reads CASSRDRSTDTQYF. The CDR3 coding sequence is TGCGCCAGCAGCAGGGACAGATCCACAGATACGCAGTATTTT.